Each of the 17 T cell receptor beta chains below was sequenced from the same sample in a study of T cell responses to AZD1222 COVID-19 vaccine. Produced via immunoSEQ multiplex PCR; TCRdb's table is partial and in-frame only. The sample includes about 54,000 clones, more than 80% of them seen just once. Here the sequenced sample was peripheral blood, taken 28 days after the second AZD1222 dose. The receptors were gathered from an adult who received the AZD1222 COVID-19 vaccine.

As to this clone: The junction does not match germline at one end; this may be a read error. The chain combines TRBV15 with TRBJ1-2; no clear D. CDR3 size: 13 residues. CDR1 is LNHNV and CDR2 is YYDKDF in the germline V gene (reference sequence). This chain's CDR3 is CATSREVGYGYTF. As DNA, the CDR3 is TGTGCCACCAGCCGAGAGGTGGGCTATGGCTACACCTTC.

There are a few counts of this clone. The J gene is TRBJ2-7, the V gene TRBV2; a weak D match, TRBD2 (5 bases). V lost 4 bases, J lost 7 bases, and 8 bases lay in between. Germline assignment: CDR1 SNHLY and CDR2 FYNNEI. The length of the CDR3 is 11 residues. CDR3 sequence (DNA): TGTGCCAGCAGTGGACTATGGGAGCAGTACTTC. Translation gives CASSGLWEQYF.

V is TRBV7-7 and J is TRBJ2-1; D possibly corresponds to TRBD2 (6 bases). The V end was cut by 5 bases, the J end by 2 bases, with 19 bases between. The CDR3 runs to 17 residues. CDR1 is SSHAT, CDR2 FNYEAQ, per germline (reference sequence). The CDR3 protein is CASSVGTPSSTYNEQFF. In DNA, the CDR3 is TGTGCCAGCAGCGTAGGGACTCCCTCTAGCACCTACAATGAGCAGTTCTTC.

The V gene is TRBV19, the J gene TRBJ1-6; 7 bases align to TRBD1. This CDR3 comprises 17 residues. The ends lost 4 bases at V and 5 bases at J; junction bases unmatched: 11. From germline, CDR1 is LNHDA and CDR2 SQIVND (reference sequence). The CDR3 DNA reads TGTGCCAGTAGTAGAAGGACAGGATGGAGCGATAATTCACCCCTCCACTTT. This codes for CASSRRTGWSDNSPLHF. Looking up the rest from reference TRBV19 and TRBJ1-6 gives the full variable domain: DGGITQSPKYLFRKEGQNVTLSCEQNLNHDAMYWYRQDPGQGLRLIYYSQIVNDFQKGDIAEGYSVSREKKESFPLTVTSAQKNPTAFYLCASSRRTGWSDNSPLHFGNGTRLTVT.

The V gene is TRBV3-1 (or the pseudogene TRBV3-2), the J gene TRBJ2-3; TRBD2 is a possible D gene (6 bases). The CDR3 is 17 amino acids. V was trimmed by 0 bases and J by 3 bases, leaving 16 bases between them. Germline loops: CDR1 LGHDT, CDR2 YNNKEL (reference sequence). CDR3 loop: CASSQEGFGGRTDTQYF. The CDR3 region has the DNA TGTGCCAGCAGCCAAGAAGGGTTCGGGGGTAGGACAGATACGCAGTATTTT.

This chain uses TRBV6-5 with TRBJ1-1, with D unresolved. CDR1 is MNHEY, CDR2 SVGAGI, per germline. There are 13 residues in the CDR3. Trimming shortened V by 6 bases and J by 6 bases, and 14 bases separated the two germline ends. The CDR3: CASRRTLVAEAFF. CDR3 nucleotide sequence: TGTGCCAGCAGGCGGACCTTGGTGGCTGAAGCTTTCTTT.

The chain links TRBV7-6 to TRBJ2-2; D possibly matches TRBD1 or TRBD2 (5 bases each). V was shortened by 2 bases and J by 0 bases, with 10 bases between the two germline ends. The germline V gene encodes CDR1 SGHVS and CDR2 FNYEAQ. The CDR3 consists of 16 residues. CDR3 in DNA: TGTGCCAGCAGCTTAATGAGGGGCCCGAACACCGGGGAGCTGTTTTTT. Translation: CASSLMRGPNTGELFF.

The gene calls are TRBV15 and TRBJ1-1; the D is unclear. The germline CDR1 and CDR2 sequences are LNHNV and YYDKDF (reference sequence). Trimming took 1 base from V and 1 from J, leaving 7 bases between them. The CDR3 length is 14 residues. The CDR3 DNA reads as TGTGCCACCAGCAGAGTAATGGAGAACACTGAAGCTTTCTTT. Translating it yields CATSRVMENTEAFF.

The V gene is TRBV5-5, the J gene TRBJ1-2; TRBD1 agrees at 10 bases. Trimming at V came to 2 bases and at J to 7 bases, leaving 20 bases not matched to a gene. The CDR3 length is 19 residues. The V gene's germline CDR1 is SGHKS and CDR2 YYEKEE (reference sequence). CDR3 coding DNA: TGTGCCAGCAGCTTTTTGGGGCCCCCCGGGACAGGGGTGCGGGGTGGCTACACCTTC. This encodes CASSFLGPPGTGVRGGYTF.

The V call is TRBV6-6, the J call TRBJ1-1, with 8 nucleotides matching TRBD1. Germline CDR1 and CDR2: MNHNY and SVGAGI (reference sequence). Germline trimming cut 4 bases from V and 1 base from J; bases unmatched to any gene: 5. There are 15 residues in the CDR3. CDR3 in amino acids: CASSSNDRGNTEAFF. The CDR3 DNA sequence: TGTGCCAGCAGTTCCAATGACAGGGGGAACACTGAAGCTTTCTTT.

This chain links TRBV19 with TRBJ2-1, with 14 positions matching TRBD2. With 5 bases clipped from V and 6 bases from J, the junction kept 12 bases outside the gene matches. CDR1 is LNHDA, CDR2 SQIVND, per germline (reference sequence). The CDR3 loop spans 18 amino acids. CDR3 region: CASSPGTSGRGVFNEQFF. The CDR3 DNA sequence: TGTGCCAGTAGTCCCGGGACTAGCGGGAGAGGGGTTTTCAATGAGCAGTTCTTC.

CDR3 sequence: CASSIGTSGSIGELFF. CDR3 in DNA: TGTGCCAGTAGTATCGGTACTAGCGGGAGTATCGGGGAGCTGTTTTTT. The chain links TRBV19 to TRBJ2-2; 11 bases fit TRBD2. CDR3 length: 16 amino acids. The junction had 7 bases not matched to a gene; V was cut back by 3 bases and J by 7 bases. Per the germline V gene, CDR1 is LNHDA and CDR2 is SQIVND (reference sequence).

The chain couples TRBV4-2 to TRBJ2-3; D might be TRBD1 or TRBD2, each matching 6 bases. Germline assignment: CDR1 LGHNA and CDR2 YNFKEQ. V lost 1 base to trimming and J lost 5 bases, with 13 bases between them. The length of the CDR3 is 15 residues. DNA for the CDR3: TGTGCCAGCAGCCAAGTCGGGGGCGCTGAAGATACGCAGTATTTT. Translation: CASSQVGGAEDTQYF.

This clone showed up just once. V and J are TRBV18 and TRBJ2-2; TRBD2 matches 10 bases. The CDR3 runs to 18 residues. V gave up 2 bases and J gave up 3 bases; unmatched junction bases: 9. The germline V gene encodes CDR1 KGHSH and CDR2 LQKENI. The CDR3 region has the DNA TGTGCCAGCTCACCATTGCCTAGCGGGAGTGGGGACACCGGGGAGCTGTTTTTT. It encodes CASSPLPSGSGDTGELFF. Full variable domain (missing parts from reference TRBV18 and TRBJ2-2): NAGVMQNPRHLVRRRGQEARLRCSPMKGHSHVYWYRQLPEEGLKFMVYLQKENIIDESGMPKERFSAEFPKEGPSILRIQQVVRGDSAAYFCASSPLPSGSGDTGELFFGEGSRLTVL.

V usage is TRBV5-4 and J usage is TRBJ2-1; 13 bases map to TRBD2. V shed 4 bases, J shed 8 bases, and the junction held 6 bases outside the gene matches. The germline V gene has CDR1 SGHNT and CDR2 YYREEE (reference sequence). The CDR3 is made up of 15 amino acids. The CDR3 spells CASSTGLAGAYEQFF. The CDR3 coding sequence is TGTGCCAGCAGCACTGGACTAGCGGGAGCTTATGAGCAGTTCTTC.

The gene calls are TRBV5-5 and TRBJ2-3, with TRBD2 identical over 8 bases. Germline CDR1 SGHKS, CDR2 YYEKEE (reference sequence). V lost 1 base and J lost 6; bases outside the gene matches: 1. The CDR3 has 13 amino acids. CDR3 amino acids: CASSLSGSDTQYF. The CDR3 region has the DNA TGTGCCAGCAGCTTGAGCGGGAGTGATACGCAGTATTTT.

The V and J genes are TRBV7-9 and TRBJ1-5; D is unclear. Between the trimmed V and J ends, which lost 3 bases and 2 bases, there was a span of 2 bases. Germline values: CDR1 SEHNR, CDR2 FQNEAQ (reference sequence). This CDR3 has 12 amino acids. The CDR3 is CASSFGNQPQHF. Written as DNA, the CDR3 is TGTGCCAGCAGCTTTGGCAATCAGCCCCAGCATTTT.